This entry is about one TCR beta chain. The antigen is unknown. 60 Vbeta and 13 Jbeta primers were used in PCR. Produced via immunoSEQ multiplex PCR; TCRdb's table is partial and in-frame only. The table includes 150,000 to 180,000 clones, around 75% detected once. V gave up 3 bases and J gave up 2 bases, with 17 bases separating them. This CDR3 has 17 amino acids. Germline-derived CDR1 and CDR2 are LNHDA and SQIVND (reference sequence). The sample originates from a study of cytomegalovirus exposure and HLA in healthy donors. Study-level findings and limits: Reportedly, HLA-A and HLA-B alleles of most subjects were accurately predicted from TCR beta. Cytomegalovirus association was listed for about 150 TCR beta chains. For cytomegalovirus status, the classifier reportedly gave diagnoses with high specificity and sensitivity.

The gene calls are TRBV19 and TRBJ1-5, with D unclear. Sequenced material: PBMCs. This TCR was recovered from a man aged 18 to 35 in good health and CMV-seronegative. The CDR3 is CASSILTPREGNQPQHF. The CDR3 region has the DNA TGTGCCAGTAGTATCCTGACGCCAAGGGAGGGCAATCAGCCCCAGCATTTT.